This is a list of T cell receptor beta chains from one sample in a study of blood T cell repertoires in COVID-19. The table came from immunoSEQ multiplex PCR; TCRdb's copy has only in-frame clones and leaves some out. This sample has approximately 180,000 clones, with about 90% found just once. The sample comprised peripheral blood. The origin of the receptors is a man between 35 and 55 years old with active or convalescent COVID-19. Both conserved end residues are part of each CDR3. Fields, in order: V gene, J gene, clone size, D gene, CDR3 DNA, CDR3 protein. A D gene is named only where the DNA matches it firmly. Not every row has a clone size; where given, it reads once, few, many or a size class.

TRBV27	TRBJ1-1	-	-	TGTGCCAGCAGTCCCTTCAGGGGCGTGAACACTGAAGCTTTCTTT	CASSPFRGVNTEAFF
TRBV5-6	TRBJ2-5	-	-	TGTGCCAGCAGCTTGGCCGCGGGGTCAGGGGAGACCCAGTACTTC	CASSLAAGSGETQYF
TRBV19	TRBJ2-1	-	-	TGTGCCAGTAGTACAGAGGGGGGAAGCTCCTACAATGAGCAGTTCTTC	CASSTEGGSSYNEQFF
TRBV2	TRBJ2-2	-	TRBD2	TGTGCCAGCACTTTACTAGCGAGGAGAACCACCGGGGAGCTGTTTTTT	CASTLLARRTTGELFF
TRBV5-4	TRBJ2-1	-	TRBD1	TGTGCCAGCAGCCCCCAGACAGGGCTATCCTACAATGAGCAGTTCTTC	CASSPQTGLSYNEQFF
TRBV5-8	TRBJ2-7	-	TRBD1	TGTGCCAGCAGCGGGGGGACAGGGAAAGACTACTACGAGCAGTACTTC	CASSGGTGKDYYEQYF
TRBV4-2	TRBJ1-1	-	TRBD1	TGTGCCAGCAGCCAACGTCAGGGGGGGAACACTGAAGCTTTCTTT	CASSQRQGGNTEAFF
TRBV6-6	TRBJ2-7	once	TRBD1	TGTGCCAGCAGGACTGACAGGGACTCCTACGAGCAGTACTTC	CASRTDRDSYEQYF
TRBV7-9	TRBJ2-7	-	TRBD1	TGTGCCAGCAGCTTCTGGACAGGTCGCCAAAGCTCCTACGAGCAGTACTTC	CASSFWTGRQSSYEQYF
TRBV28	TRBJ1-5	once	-	TGTGCCAGCACCAGAGGGGGTTTGGGACAGCCCCAGCATTTT	CASTRGGLGQPQHF
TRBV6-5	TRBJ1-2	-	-	TGTGCCAGCAGAGATCAGGGTAACTATGGCTACACCTTC	CASRDQGNYGYTF
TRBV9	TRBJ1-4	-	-	TGTGCCAGCAGCGCCCTATCAGGGGCAACTAATGAAAAACTGTTTTTT	CASSALSGATNEKLFF
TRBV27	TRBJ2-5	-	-	TGTGCCAGCAAGGGGGCGGGACAAGAGACCCAGTACTTC	CASKGAGQETQYF
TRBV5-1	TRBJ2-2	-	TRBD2	TGCGCCAGCAGTGCCCTGAGGGCGGGAGGCGGGGAGCTGTTTTTT	CASSALRAGGGELFF
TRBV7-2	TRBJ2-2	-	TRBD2	TGTGCCAGCAGCCAAAGGAGCGGGGTGGCCGGGGAGCTGTTTTTT	CASSQRSGVAGELFF
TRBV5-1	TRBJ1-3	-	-	TGCGCCAGCAGCTTACAGGGCTCCGGAAACACCATATATTTT	CASSLQGSGNTIYF
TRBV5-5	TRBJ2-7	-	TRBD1	TGTGCCAGCAGCTTGCTTGCAGGGGGCTACGAGCAGTACTTC	CASSLLAGGYEQYF
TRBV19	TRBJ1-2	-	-	TGTGCCAGTAGTATCTCGCAGGACTATGGCTACACCTTC	CASSISQDYGYTF
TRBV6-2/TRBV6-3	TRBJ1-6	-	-	TGTGCCAGCAGTATACGGGACTCTCCGTTGCCCCTCCACTTT	CASSIRDSPLPLHF
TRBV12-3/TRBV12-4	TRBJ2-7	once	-	TGTGCCAGCAGTGGACTCATCTACGAGCAGTACTTC	CASSGLIYEQYF
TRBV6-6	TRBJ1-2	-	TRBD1	TGTGCCAGCAGTCGATCGGACAGGGCTAACTATGGCTACACCTTC	CASSRSDRANYGYTF
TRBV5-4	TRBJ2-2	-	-	TGTGCCAGCAGCTTCGGACTGTCCTCCGGGGAGCTGTTTTTT	CASSFGLSSGELFF
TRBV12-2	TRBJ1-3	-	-	TGTGCAAGTCGCTTAGCCGAACAGGAGGGCTCTGGAAACACCATATATTTT	CASRLAEQEGSGNTIYF
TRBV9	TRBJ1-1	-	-	TGTGCCAGCTCCCGGAAGGGGAAAGAAGCTTTCTTT	CASSRKGKEAFF
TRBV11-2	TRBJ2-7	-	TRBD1	TGTGCCAGCAGGACAGGGTTGGGCTACGAGCAGTACTTC	CASRTGLGYEQYF
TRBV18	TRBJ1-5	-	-	TGTGCCAGCTCACCCGACAAAAATCAGCCCCAGCATTTT	CASSPDKNQPQHF
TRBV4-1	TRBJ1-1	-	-	TGCGCCAGCAGCCAAGACAGGGGCATGGGCACTGAAGCTTTCTTT	CASSQDRGMGTEAFF
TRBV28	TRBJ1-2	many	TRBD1	TGTGCCAGCAGTTTACGGGCAGGGGGCGGCTACACCTTC	CASSLRAGGGYTF
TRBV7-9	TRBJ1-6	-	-	TGTGCCAGCAGCTTTCTGCAGTACAATTCACCCCTCCACTTT	CASSFLQYNSPLHF
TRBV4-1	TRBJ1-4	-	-	TGCGCCAGCAGCCAAGCGGGTGAAAAACTGTTTTTT	CASSQAGEKLFF
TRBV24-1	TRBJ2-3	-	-	TGTGCCACCATGACTCAGGGGGATACGCAGTATTTT	CATMTQGDTQYF
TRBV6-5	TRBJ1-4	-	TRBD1	TGTGCCAGCGGATCGACAGGGGGCAATAGTGAAAAACTGTTTTTT	CASGSTGGNSEKLFF
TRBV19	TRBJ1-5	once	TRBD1	TGTGCCAGTAGTATTGGGACAGGGGGAAATAGCAATCAGCCCCAGCATTTT	CASSIGTGGNSNQPQHF
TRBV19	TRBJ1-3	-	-	TGTGCCAGTAGTATGGACACCTTGGGGGGAAACACCATATATTTT	CASSMDTLGGNTIYF
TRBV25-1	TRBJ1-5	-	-	TGTGCCAGCAGTGCGACAGTGAGCAATCAGCCCCAGCATTTT	CASSATVSNQPQHF
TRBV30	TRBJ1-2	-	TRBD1	TGTGCCTGGGGACACAGGGGTAACTATGGCTACACCTTC	CAWGHRGNYGYTF
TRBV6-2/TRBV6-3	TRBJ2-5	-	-	TGTGCCAGCAGTTACTCCGAAGCGGCCCTAGACCGAGAGACCCAGTACTTC	CASSYSEAALDRETQYF
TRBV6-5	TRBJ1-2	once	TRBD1	TGTGCCAGCAGTCTCGGACAGGGGAACTATGGCTACACCTTC	CASSLGQGNYGYTF
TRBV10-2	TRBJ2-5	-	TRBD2	TGCGCCAGCAGTAGAGCGGGGGGGCCCAGGGTAAATCGAGAGACCCAGTACTTC	CASSRAGGPRVNRETQYF
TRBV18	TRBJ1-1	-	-	TGTGCCAGCTCACCCTCGACATCCTGGAACACTGAAGCTTTCTTT	CASSPSTSWNTEAFF
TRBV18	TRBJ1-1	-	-	TGTGCCAGCTCATCTAACGGGGAGACTGAAGCTTTCTTT	CASSSNGETEAFF
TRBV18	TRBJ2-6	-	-	TGTGCCAGCTCACCGTGGGAAACCGGGAGAGAGAGGGGGGCCAACGTCCTGACTTTC	CASSPWETGRERGANVLTF
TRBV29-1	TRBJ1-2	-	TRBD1	TGCAGCGTTGAAAGGACAGGGAAAGGTGGCTACACCTTC	CSVERTGKGGYTF
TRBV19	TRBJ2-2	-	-	TGTGCCAGTAGTATCTCACAGCCCCCGAACACCGGGGAGCTGTTTTTT	CASSISQPPNTGELFF
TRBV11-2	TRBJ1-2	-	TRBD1	TGTGCCAGCAGCTTGAGTCGGACAGGGCTATCTTTC	CASSLSRTGLSF
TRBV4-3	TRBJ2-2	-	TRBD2	TGCGCCAGCAGCCAAGTTGCGGTCGGGGGGGCGAACACCGGGGAGCTGTTTTTT	CASSQVAVGGANTGELFF
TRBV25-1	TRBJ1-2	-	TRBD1	TGTGCCAGCAGTGACCGGGACAGGGGTCATGGCTACACCTTC	CASSDRDRGHGYTF
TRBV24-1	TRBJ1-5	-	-	TGTGCCACCAGTGCCAAAGGAGTTTGGCAGCCCCAGCATTTT	CATSAKGVWQPQHF
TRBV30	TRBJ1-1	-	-	TGTGCCTGGAGTGTAAAGGGGTCTGACACTGAAGCTTTCTTT	CAWSVKGSDTEAFF
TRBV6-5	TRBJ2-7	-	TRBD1	TGTGCCAGCAGTTGGGACAGGAGCTCCTACGAGCAGTACTTC	CASSWDRSSYEQYF
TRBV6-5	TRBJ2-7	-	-	TGTGCCAGCAGTTATCAGGGGACGAGCTCCTACGAGCAGTACTTC	CASSYQGTSSYEQYF
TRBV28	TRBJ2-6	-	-	TGTGCCAGCAGTTCACCGGGGGACGGGGCCAACGTCCTGACTTTC	CASSSPGDGANVLTF
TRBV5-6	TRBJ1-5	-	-	TGTGCCAGCAGCTTGGCCACGGGTTACCAGCCCCAGCATTTT	CASSLATGYQPQHF
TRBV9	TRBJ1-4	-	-	TGTGCCAGCAGCGTAACAGGGTACAATGAAAAACTGTTTTTT	CASSVTGYNEKLFF
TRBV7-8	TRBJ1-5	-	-	TGTGCCAGCAGCTTTGGGCGAACACTCAATCAGCCCCAGCATTTT	CASSFGRTLNQPQHF
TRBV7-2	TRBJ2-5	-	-	TGTGCCAGCAGCTTAGGTTTTGTTTGGCCCGATCGGGGGGAGACCCAGTACTTC	CASSLGFVWPDRGETQYF
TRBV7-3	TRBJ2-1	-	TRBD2	TGTGCCAGCAGCTCCAGCGGGGCCAACAATGAGCAGTTCTTC	CASSSSGANNEQFF
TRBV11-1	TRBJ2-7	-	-	TGTGCCAGCAGCTCAACAGGTGCTCTCTCCTACGAGCAGTACTTC	CASSSTGALSYEQYF
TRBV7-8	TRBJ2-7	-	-	TGTGCCAGCAGCTCCCGACCCAAGGAGGGTTCCCACGAGCAGTACTTC	CASSSRPKEGSHEQYF
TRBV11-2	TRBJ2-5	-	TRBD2	TGTGCCAGCAGCTTAGAGCCCGGGGGGAGGTATTGGTACTTC	CASSLEPGGRYWYF